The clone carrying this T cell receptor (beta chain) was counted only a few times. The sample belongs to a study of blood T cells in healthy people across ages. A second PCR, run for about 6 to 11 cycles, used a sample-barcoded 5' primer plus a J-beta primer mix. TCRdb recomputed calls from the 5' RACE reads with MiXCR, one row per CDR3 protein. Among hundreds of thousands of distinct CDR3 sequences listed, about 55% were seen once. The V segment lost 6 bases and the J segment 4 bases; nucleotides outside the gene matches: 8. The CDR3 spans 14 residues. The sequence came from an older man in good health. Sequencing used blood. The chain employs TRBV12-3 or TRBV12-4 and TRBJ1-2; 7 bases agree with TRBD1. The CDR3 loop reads CASSRGTASYGYTF. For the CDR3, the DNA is TGTGCCAGCAGCCGAGGGACAGCGAGCTATGGCTACACCTTC.